The clone carrying this TCR beta chain was seen only once. Its antigen is still unknown. The V and J ends lost 5 bases and 2 bases respectively, with 13 bases between them. This CDR3 comprises 15 residues. Germline V lookup: CDR1 SGHTA, CDR2 FQGTGA. The entry originates in a study of identical twins. Using its own MiXCR run on the 5' RACE reads, TCRdb lists one record per CDR3 protein. Of 540,000 or so distinct CDR3 sequences in the sample, around 24% are singletons; the top ten hold around 0.5%. Points from the study as a whole: Low generation probability was overrepresented in out-of-frame alpha sequences shared by twins.

These data also featured in a second study, about yellow fever vaccine responses in identical twins. This second report adds: Twins reportedly had a vaccine T cell response that seemed partly convergent, partly personalized.

This receptor was taken from a woman between 18 and 30 years old in good health. The chain couples TRBV7-3 to TRBJ2-1; D unclear. Specimen: CD4+ T cells sorted from blood. CDR3 in amino acids: CASSQRFLPYNEQFF. CDR3 nucleotides: TGTGCCAGCAGCCAAAGGTTTCTACCCTACAATGAGCAGTTCTTC.